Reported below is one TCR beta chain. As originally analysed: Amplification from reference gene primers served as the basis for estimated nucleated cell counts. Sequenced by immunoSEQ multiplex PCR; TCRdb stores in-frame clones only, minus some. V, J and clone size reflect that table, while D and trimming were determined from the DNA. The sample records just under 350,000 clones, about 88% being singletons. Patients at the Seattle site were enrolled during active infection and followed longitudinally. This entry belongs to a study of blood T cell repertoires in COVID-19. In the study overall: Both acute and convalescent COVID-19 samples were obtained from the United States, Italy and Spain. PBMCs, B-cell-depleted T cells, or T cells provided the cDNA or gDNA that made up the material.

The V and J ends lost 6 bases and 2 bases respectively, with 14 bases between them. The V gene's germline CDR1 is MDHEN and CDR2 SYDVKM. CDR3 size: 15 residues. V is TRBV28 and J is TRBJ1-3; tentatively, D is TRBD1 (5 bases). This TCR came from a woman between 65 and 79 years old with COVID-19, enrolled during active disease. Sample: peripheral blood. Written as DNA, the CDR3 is TGTGCCAGCAGCCTCCCTCCAGGGACTGGAAACACCATATATTTT. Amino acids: CASSLPPGTGNTIYF.